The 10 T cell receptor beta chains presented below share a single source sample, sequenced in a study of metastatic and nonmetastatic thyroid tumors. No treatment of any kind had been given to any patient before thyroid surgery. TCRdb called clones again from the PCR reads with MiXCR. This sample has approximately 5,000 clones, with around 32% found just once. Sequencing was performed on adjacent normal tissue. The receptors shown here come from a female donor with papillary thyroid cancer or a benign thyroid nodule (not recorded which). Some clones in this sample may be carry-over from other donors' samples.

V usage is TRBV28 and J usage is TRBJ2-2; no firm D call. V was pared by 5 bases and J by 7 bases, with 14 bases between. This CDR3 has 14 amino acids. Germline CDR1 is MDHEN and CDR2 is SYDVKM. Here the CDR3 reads CASSRLKRSGELFF. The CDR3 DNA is TGTGCCAGCAGTAGACTTAAGAGGAGCGGGGAGCTGTTTTTT.

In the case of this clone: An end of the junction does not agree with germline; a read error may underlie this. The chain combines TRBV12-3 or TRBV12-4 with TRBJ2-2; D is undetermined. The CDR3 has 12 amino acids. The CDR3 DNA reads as TGTTCCAGCAGTTTTGGGACCGGGGAGCTGTTTTTT. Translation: CSSSFGTGELFF.

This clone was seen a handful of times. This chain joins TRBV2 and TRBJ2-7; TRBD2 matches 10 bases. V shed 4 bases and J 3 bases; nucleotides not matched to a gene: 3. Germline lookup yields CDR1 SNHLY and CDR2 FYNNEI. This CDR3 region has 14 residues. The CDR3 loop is CASSGVAGGYEQYF. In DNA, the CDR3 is TGTGCCAGCAGTGGGGTAGCGGGAGGCTACGAGCAGTACTTC. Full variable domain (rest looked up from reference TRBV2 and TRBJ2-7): EPEVTQTPSHQVTQMGQEVILRCVPISNHLYFYWYRQILGQKVEFLVSFYNNEISEKSEIFDDQFSVERPDGSNFTLKIRSTKLEDSAMYFCASSGVAGGYEQYFGPGTRLTVT.

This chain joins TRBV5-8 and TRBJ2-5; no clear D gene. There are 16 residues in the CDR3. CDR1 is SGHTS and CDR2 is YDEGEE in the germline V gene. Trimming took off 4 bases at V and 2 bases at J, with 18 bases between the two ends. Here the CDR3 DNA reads TGTGCCAGCAGCCCTTGGGGTAGCTCGGAGCAAGAGACCCAGTACTTC. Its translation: CASSPWGSSEQETQYF.

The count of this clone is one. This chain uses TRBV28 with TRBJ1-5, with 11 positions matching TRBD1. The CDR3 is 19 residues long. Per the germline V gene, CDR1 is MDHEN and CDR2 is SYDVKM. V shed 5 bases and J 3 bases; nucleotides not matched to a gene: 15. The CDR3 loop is CASSIAVRTGGRTNQPQHF. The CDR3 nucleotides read TGTGCCAGCAGTATAGCGGTACGGACAGGGGGCAGAACCAATCAGCCCCAGCATTTT.

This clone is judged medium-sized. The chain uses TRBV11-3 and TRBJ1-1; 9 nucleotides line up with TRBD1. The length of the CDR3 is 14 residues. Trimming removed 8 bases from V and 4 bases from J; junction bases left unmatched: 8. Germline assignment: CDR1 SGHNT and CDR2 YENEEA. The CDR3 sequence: CASGKQGAGTEAFF. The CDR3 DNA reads TGTGCCAGCGGGAAACAGGGGGCCGGCACTGAAGCTTTCTTT.

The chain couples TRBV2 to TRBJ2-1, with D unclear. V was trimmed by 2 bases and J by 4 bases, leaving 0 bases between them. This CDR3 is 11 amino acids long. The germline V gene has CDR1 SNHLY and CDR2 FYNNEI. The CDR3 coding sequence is TGTGCCAGCAGTGAATACAATGAGCAGTTCTTC. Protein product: CASSEYNEQFF.

The CDR3 sequence: CASSQKRGTEAFF. In DNA form, the CDR3 reads TGTGCCAGCAGCCAAAAAAGGGGCACTGAAGCTTTCTTT. The chain recombines TRBV4-2 with TRBJ1-1; D might be TRBD1 (5 bases). Trimming removed 2 bases from V and 4 bases from J, with 8 bases in between. In germline, CDR1 is LGHNA, CDR2 YNFKEQ. The CDR3 loop spans 13 amino acids.

CDR3 loop: CASSLGGSGVNTGELFF. CDR3 sequence (DNA): TGTGCCAGCAGCTTAGGAGGGTCGGGAGTTAACACCGGGGAGCTGTTTTTT. The chain is built from TRBV7-8 and TRBJ2-2; tentatively, D is TRBD2 (6 bases). V dropped 1 base and J dropped 2 bases, with 14 bases sitting between them. CDR3 length: 17 residues. Looked up from germline, CDR1 is SGHVS and CDR2 is FQNEAQ.

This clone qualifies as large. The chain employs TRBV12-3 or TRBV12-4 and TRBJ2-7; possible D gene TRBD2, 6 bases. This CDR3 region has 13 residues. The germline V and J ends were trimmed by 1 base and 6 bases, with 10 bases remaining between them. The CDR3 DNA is TGTGCCAGCAGTTTAGGGGACTGGGGCGAGCAGTACTTC. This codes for CASSLGDWGEQYF.